This T cell receptor beta chain was documented in a study of CD8+ T cells in alopecia areata. Investigators isolated RNA and reverse transcribed it into cDNA to act as the sequencing template. The data were produced by immunoSEQ multiplex PCR, yet TCRdb's version contains in-frame clones alone and is incomplete. This table holds roughly 170,000 clones, 50% to 70% found once. Germline CDR1 LNHDA, CDR2 SQIVND (reference sequence). The CDR3 sequence is 18 residues long. J was trimmed by 1 base and V by 7 bases; bases with no gene match: 13. This sample comprised CD4+ T cells sorted from blood, obtained at week 0. The receptor was isolated from a human donor with alopecia areata. The chain is built from TRBV19 and TRBJ2-1; 10 bases align to TRBD2. The CDR3 protein is CASKSRGSSGGSYNEQFF. DNA of the CDR3: TGTGCCAGTAAATCCCGGGGGTCTAGCGGGGGTTCCTACAATGAGCAGTTCTTC.